The 27 T cell receptor beta chains below were found in one sample sequenced in a study of PD-1 blockade in classical Hodgkin lymphoma. This table comes from immunoSEQ multiplex PCR, and its TCRdb copy is limited to in-frame clones, with some not included. The profile shows roughly 100,000 clones, roughly 87% of them singletons. Time point noted: cycle 4 day 1 (C4D1), after 6 weeks of nivolumab. Relapses following autologous stem cell transplantation were seen in all patients, with brentuximab vedotin exposure varying. The sample was peripheral blood mononuclear cells (PBMCs), taken before the fourth cycle of nivolumab. These receptors were obtained from a human donor with classical Hodgkin lymphoma.

The chain employs TRBV7-9 and TRBJ2-2; 8 bases agree with TRBD2. V was pared by 3 bases and J by 5 bases, with 8 bases of the junction left unmatched. The CDR3 consists of 16 residues. Germline-derived CDR1 and CDR2 are SEHNR and FQNEAQ (reference sequence). The DNA for the CDR3 is TGTGCCAGCAGCTTCTGGACTAGCAGGATTACCGGGGAGCTGTTTTTT. Protein: CASSFWTSRITGELFF.

V is TRBV16 and J is TRBJ1-1; 7 bases are a match to TRBD1. Per the germline V gene, CDR1 is KGHSY and CDR2 is FQNENV. Losses at the gene ends were 4 bases for V and 2 bases for J; bases not matched to a gene: 16. The CDR3 consists of 18 residues. Here the CDR3 reads CASSPRRGQQGSNTEAFF. The CDR3 DNA reads as TGTGCCAGCAGCCCCCGGAGGGGCCAACAGGGGAGTAACACTGAAGCTTTCTTT.

The V gene is TRBV19, the J gene TRBJ1-5; no clear D. The germline gives CDR1 LNHDA, CDR2 SQIVND (reference sequence). V dropped 7 bases and J dropped 0 bases, with 16 bases sitting between them. CDR3 length: 16 residues. The CDR3 loop reads CASTPFGAYSNQPQHF. As DNA, the CDR3 is TGTGCCAGTACCCCCTTCGGCGCGTATAGCAATCAGCCCCAGCATTTT.

The chain carries TRBV10-2 and TRBJ1-3, with no clear D. The germline V gene has CDR1 WSHSY and CDR2 SAAADI. This CDR3 spans 14 amino acids. Trimming took 6 bases from V and 0 from J, leaving 9 bases between them. The CDR3 DNA reads TGCGCCAGCAGGGCAGACACCTCTGGAAACACCATATATTTT. This codes for CASRADTSGNTIYF.

This clone was seen only once. V usage is TRBV7-9 and J usage is TRBJ1-1; the D is unclear. CDR3 length: 12 residues. The germline gives CDR1 SEHNR, CDR2 FQNEAQ (reference sequence). The V end was cut by 5 bases, the J end by 1 base, with 5 bases between. The CDR3 nucleotides read TGTGCCAGCAGCCCAAGGAACACTGAAGCTTTCTTT. It encodes CASSPRNTEAFF.

This chain uses TRBV28 with TRBJ1-2, with D possibly TRBD1 on 6 matching bases. Trimming shortened V by 5 bases and J by 0 bases, and 28 bases separated the two germline ends. Per germline, CDR1 MDHEN and CDR2 SYDVKM. The CDR3 spans 20 residues. CDR3 sequence reads: CASSPTFYGGQWTANYGYTF. As DNA, the CDR3 is TGTGCCAGCAGTCCCACGTTTTATGGGGGGCAGTGGACTGCTAACTATGGCTACACCTTC.

This chain's CDR3 is CASSRQGTRAEAFF. DNA of the CDR3: TGTGCCAGCAGTAGACAGGGAACTAGGGCTGAAGCTTTCTTT. The V call is TRBV2, the J call TRBJ1-1; 7 bases are shared with TRBD1. Trimming cost V 5 bases and J 6 bases; bases outside gene matches: 9. This CDR3 spans 14 amino acids. CDR1 SNHLY and CDR2 FYNNEI come from the germline V gene.

This rearrangement joins TRBV4-3 to TRBJ2-3; 10 bases line up with TRBD2. The CDR3 extends over 18 amino acids. J gave up 5 bases and V 3 bases, and 14 bases lay outside the gene matches. CDR1 and CDR2 from the germline V gene are LGHNA and YSLEER. This CDR3 is CASSQRFALAGGIDTQYF. The CDR3 coding sequence is TGCGCCAGCAGCCAGCGGTTTGCATTAGCGGGAGGAATAGATACGCAGTATTTT.

This clone turned up a few times. The gene calls are TRBV19 and TRBJ1-2; 9 bases fit TRBD1. Trimming at V came to 4 bases and at J to 2 bases, leaving 5 bases not matched to a gene. The CDR3 covers 15 residues. Germline CDR1 and CDR2: LNHDA and SQIVND (reference sequence). CDR3 DNA sequence: TGTGCCAGTAGTAACCGGGACAGGGAGAACTATGGCTACACCTTC. It encodes CASSNRDRENYGYTF.

The chain is built from TRBV12-5 and TRBJ1-1, with 7 bases aligning to TRBD1. The germline gives CDR1 LGHNT, CDR2 FRNRAP. This CDR3 is built from 14 residues. V shed 5 bases, J shed 4 bases, and the junction held 7 bases outside the gene matches. In nucleotides, the CDR3 is TGTGCTAGTGGTAACAGGGGAGAGGTCACTGAAGCTTTCTTT. It encodes CASGNRGEVTEAFF.

The chain joins TRBV12-2 to TRBJ2-2; the table's D gene call, TRBD2, was not cross checked with the DNA. TRBV12-2 is an annotated pseudogene. The CDR3 is made up of 17 amino acids. The CDR3 DNA follows: TGTGCAAGTCGCTTAGACCCCCCAGGAGGGATCCCCGGGGAGCTGTTTTTT. This codes for CASRLDPPGGIPGELFF.

The V gene is TRBV5-1, the J gene TRBJ1-2; possibly TRBD1 for D (5 bases). V was cut by 4 bases and J by 2 bases, with 9 bases left in between. CDR1 and CDR2 from the germline V gene are SGHRS and YFSETQ. The CDR3 length is 13 residues. The CDR3 DNA reads TGCGCCAGCAGCCCGCCAGGGAACTATGGCTACACCTTC. Protein sequence: CASSPPGNYGYTF.

This chain uses TRBV28 with TRBJ2-7, with 9 bases aligning to TRBD1. This CDR3 spans 16 amino acids. Germline trimming cut 2 bases from V and 2 bases from J; bases unmatched to any gene: 7. Germline-derived CDR1 and CDR2 are MDHEN and SYDVKM. In DNA, the CDR3 is TGTGCCAGCAGTTTAGGTATTGGGACAGGGACCTACGAGCAGTACTTC. Translation: CASSLGIGTGTYEQYF.

The chain uses TRBV27 and TRBJ2-7, with D perhaps assigned TRBD1 or TRBD2 (5 bases each). CDR1 is MNHEY, CDR2 SMNVEV, per germline (reference sequence). V lost 2 bases, J lost 6 bases, and 17 bases lay in between. This CDR3 contains 15 residues. CDR3 in amino acids: CASSLARERGSEQYF. The CDR3 coding sequence is TGTGCCAGCAGTTTAGCAAGGGAGAGGGGTAGCGAGCAGTACTTC.

The chain joins TRBV19 to TRBJ2-1; D possibly corresponds to TRBD2 (6 bases). Germline V lookup: CDR1 LNHDA, CDR2 SQIVND (reference sequence). The germline V and J ends were trimmed by 7 bases and 2 bases, with 21 bases remaining between them. The CDR3 sequence is 17 residues long. CDR3 protein: CASTAALYERAYNEQFF. CDR3 DNA: TGTGCCAGTACCGCCGCCCTATATGAGCGGGCCTACAATGAGCAGTTCTTC.

The chain is built from TRBV19 and TRBJ2-7; TRBD1 matches at 9 bases. V was pared by 6 bases and J by 3 bases, with 3 bases of the junction left unmatched. The CDR3 spans 13 residues. CDR1 LNHDA and CDR2 SQIVND come from the germline V gene (reference sequence). The CDR3 nucleotides are TGTGCCAGTAGCCGGGGACAGGGCTACGAGCAGTACTTC. This translates into CASSRGQGYEQYF.

The rearrangement uses TRBV10-3 and TRBJ2-1, with 9 bases that match TRBD2. The V and J ends lost 10 bases and 5 bases, in that order; junction bases with no gene match: 15. Per the germline V gene, CDR1 is ENHRY and CDR2 is SYGVKD. The CDR3 has 16 residues. CDR3 region: CATAEPGLAGNNEQFF. Here the CDR3 DNA reads TGTGCCACGGCTGAGCCGGGGCTAGCGGGAAACAATGAGCAGTTCTTC.

This clone has more than one count but fewer than ten. This rearrangement joins TRBV6-6 to TRBJ1-2; D may be TRBD1 (5 bases). Germline lookup yields CDR1 MNHNY and CDR2 SVGAGI (reference sequence). V was cut by 5 bases and J by 6 bases, with 16 bases left in between. This CDR3 region has 14 residues. In DNA form, the CDR3 reads TGTGCCAGCAGTCCACAGGCGTCGCTTAATGGCTACACCTTC. The encoded protein is CASSPQASLNGYTF.

The chain joins TRBV7-2 to TRBJ1-4; no clear D. V was trimmed by 0 bases and J by 0 bases, leaving 8 bases between them. The CDR3 totals 16 residues. The germline gives CDR1 SGHTA, CDR2 FQGNSA. The CDR3 spells CASSLAPSATNEKLFF. CDR3 DNA: TGTGCCAGCAGCTTAGCGCCATCCGCAACTAATGAAAAACTGTTTTTT.

V is TRBV2 and J is TRBJ2-5; perhaps TRBD1 as D (5 bases). Between the trimmed V and J ends, which lost 2 bases and 5 bases, there was a span of 9 bases. The CDR3 totals 13 residues. Germline V CDR1 and CDR2: SNHLY, FYNNEI. The CDR3 DNA reads as TGTGCCAGCAGTGAACAGGGTTGGGAGACCCAGTACTTC. It encodes CASSEQGWETQYF.

The rearrangement uses TRBV28 and TRBJ2-2; no definite D call. Trimming took 3 bases from V and 4 from J, leaving 12 bases between them. This CDR3 is 15 amino acids long. Germline CDR1 reads MDHEN; CDR2 reads SYDVKM. This CDR3 is CASSLSPGPTGELFF. The CDR3 nucleotides are TGTGCCAGCAGTTTGTCCCCAGGACCCACCGGGGAGCTGTTTTTT.

The chain joins TRBV19 to TRBJ2-1; 10 nucleotides line up with TRBD2. Germline V lookup: CDR1 LNHDA, CDR2 SQIVND (reference sequence). The CDR3 spans 15 residues. V was clipped by 5 bases and J by 3 bases; unmatched bases: 4. CDR3 in DNA: TGTGCCAGTAGTGTTCTAGCGGGAGTCTACAATGAGCAGTTCTTC. It translates to CASSVLAGVYNEQFF.

This chain connects TRBV6-1 to TRBJ1-5; possible D gene TRBD1, 6 bases. There are 15 residues in the CDR3. CDR1 and CDR2 (germline): MNHNS, SASEGT. V dropped 6 bases and J dropped 6 bases, with 18 bases sitting between them. The CDR3 here is CASRDDRRSSQPQHF. CDR3 nucleotides: TGTGCCAGCAGGGATGACAGGAGGTCAAGTCAGCCCCAGCATTTT.

The gene calls are TRBV29-1 and TRBJ1-1, with 7 bases aligning to TRBD1. This CDR3 comprises 16 residues. V dropped 5 bases and J dropped 0; count of bases not matched to a gene: 12. CDR1 is SQVTM, CDR2 ANQGSEA, per germline. The CDR3 loop reads CSVPRLTGLMNTEAFF. The CDR3 DNA is TGCAGCGTTCCCAGATTGACAGGGCTGATGAACACTGAAGCTTTCTTT.

The chain couples TRBV28 to TRBJ2-7; 7 bases agree with TRBD2. Germline lookup yields CDR1 MDHEN and CDR2 SYDVKM. Trimming at V came to 3 bases and at J to 1 base, leaving 9 bases not matched to a gene. The CDR3 has 16 amino acids. The CDR3 spells CASSFHLAELSYEQYF. The CDR3 coding sequence is TGTGCCAGCAGTTTCCACCTAGCGGAACTATCCTACGAGCAGTACTTC.

The chain uses TRBV6-5 and TRBJ1-2; no clear D gene. The CDR3 totals 13 residues. Germline values: CDR1 MNHEY, CDR2 SVGAGI. V was shortened by 6 bases and J by 0 bases, with 8 bases between the two germline ends. This CDR3 reads CASSRNANYGYTF. The CDR3 nucleotides read TGTGCCAGCAGCCGGAACGCTAACTATGGCTACACCTTC.

The chain joins TRBV5-4 to TRBJ2-2, with 11 positions matching TRBD2. Germline CDR1 SGHNT, CDR2 YYREEE (reference sequence). J gave up 4 bases and V 2 bases, and 4 bases lay outside the gene matches. The CDR3 contains 16 residues. CDR3 protein: CASSFLAGGPTGELFF. For the CDR3, the DNA is TGTGCCAGCAGCTTCCTAGCGGGAGGTCCCACCGGGGAGCTGTTTTTT.